The T cell receptor (beta chain) described here comes from a study of cytomegalovirus exposure and HLA in healthy donors. In the case of this clone: Its target is unknown.

The germline V gene encodes CDR1 SNHLY and CDR2 FYNNEI. The CDR3 runs 14 residues. V was clipped by 11 bases and J by 4 bases; unmatched bases: 10. PCR involved 60 Vbeta and 13 Jbeta primers. Using immunoSEQ multiplex PCR, the repertoire was profiled, and TCRdb retains in-frame clones only, with some absent. The sample contains 150,000 to 200,000 clones, about 80% of which appear only once. Study findings and constraints: Looking again later, the authors saw that most CMV-associated TCR beta chains seemed HLA-restricted.

This receptor was obtained from a man in his thirties or forties in good health and CMV-seronegative. The rearrangement joins TRBV2 to TRBJ2-1; 8 positions match TRBD2. Sequenced sample: PBMCs. The CDR3 here is CAVPQAGEYNEQFF. The CDR3 nucleotides are TGTGCCGTACCACAAGCGGGGGAGTACAATGAGCAGTTCTTC.